The 2 T cell receptor beta chains below were found in one sample sequenced in a study of shared clonotypes between healthy human individuals. Method: immunoSEQ multiplex PCR; TCRdb's copy keeps in-frame clones and lacks some. The data hold 450,000 to 500,000 clones, with 75% to 85% observed a single time. Material: PBMCs. These receptors came from a middle-aged woman in good health. Some clones in this sample may be carry-over from other donors' samples.

This clone has more than one count but fewer than ten. A much bigger clone sits one base away, suggesting this may be a read error. In the same sample, other DNA sequences code for this CDR3. V is TRBV7-8 and J is TRBJ1-2; 7 positions match TRBD1. CDR3 size: 14 residues. Germline V lookup: CDR1 SGHVS, CDR2 FQNEAQ. Trimming took 5 bases from V and 4 from J; bases not matched to a gene: 7. The DNA for the CDR3 is TGTGCCAGCAGCCCGAACAGGGGAGGCTATGGCTACACCTTC. Translation: CASSPNRGGYGYTF.

J is TRBJ1-4 and V is TRBV28; D ambiguous. This CDR3 is built from 14 residues. Germline CDR1 MDHEN, CDR2 SYDVKM. V lost 3 bases, J lost 8 bases, and 13 bases lay in between. In DNA, the CDR3 is TGTGCCAGCAGTTTGACGTGGGGTGACGAAAAACTGTTTTTT. Translated, it gives CASSLTWGDEKLFF.